This T cell receptor (beta chain) was identified during a study of blood T cell repertoires in COVID-19. This CDR3 is built from 15 residues. The V end was cut by 2 bases, the J end by 2 bases, with 11 bases between. CDR1 MGHRA and CDR2 YSYEKL come from the germline V gene. Clones were sequenced by immunoSEQ multiplex PCR, and TCRdb holds only the in-frame ones, with some missing. The repertoire consists of roughly 200,000 clones, with around 83% occurring once and the leading ten covering 5% to 8%. The V call is TRBV4-1, the J call TRBJ2-3; D may be TRBD1 (5 bases). The receptor's source is a man aged 35 to 55 who had recovered from COVID-19. The sample taken for sequencing was PBMCs or T cells enriched from blood (not recorded which). The CDR3, as DNA: TGCGCCAGCAGCCAAATGACGACAGACACAGATACGCAGTATTTT. This encodes CASSQMTTDTDTQYF.